This T cell receptor (beta chain) derives from a study of blood T cell repertoires in COVID-19. Study summary: COVID-19 samples from acute and convalescent phases originated in the United States, Italy and Spain. PBMCs, B-cell-depleted T cells, or T cells provided the cDNA or gDNA that made up the material.

J gave up 8 bases and V 1 base, and 4 bases lay outside the gene matches. The CDR3 totals 15 residues. Germline V gene lookup returns CDR1 MNHEY and CDR2 SMNVEV (reference sequence). Profiling relied on immunoSEQ multiplex PCR, and the TCRdb table lists in-frame clones only, not all of them. Of about 250,000 clones listed, about 80% are singletons. This TCR derives from a man aged 50 or older with active or convalescent COVID-19. The chain is built from TRBV27 and TRBJ1-4, with 10 bases that match TRBD1. The specimen was peripheral blood. This chain's CDR3 is CASSLWGTGEEKLFF. The CDR3 DNA is TGTGCCAGCAGTTTATGGGGGACAGGGGAAGAAAAACTGTTTTTT.